Following are 17 T cell receptor beta chains from one sample sequenced in a study of blood T cell repertoires in COVID-19. The data were produced by immunoSEQ multiplex PCR, yet TCRdb's version contains in-frame clones alone and is incomplete. The sample yields 60,000 to 85,000 clones, 89% seen once. Sequenced sample: peripheral blood. The source of these receptors is a woman in her forties or fifties with active COVID-19.

The V and J genes are TRBV18 and TRBJ2-7, with 9 positions matching TRBD2. Trimming cost V 3 bases and J 0 bases; bases outside gene matches: 12. The length of the CDR3 is 18 residues. Germline V gene sequence: CDR1 KGHSH, CDR2 LQKENI. CDR3 loop: CASSPATAGGSLSYEQYF. The CDR3 DNA is TGTGCCAGCTCACCCGCGACAGCGGGAGGTTCCCTCTCCTACGAGCAGTACTTC.

This clone was recorded once. This chain joins TRBV5-1 and TRBJ2-5; D possibly corresponds to TRBD2 (6 bases). The ends were cut back, 5 bases at V and 4 bases at J, with 18 bases in the middle. The CDR3 spans 15 residues. Germline V gene lookup returns CDR1 SGHRS and CDR2 YFSETQ. CDR3 in DNA: TGCGCCAGCAGTGGGTCCGGAGGGCATGGAGAGACCCAGTACTTC. Its protein is CASSGSGGHGETQYF.

The chain combines TRBV9 with TRBJ2-3; D might be TRBD1 (5 bases). Trimming left V 2 bases short and J 0 bases short, with 13 bases between. Germline V gives CDR1 SGDLS, CDR2 YYNGEE. The length of the CDR3 is 16 residues. CDR3 DNA: TGTGCCAGCAGCGTGCAGACAGTCTCTAGCACAGATACGCAGTATTTT. This gives the protein CASSVQTVSSTDTQYF. The full variable domain, with the rest looked up from reference TRBV9 and TRBJ2-3, is DSGVTQTPKHLITATGQRVTLRCSPRSGDLSVYWYQQSLDQGLQFLIQYYNGEERAKGNILERFSAQQFPDLHSELNLSSLELGDSALYFCASSVQTVSSTDTQYFGPGTRLTVL.

V and J are TRBV20-1 and TRBJ2-5, with 10 bases matching TRBD2. CDR1 and CDR2 (germline): DFQATT, SNEGSKA (reference sequence). This CDR3 comprises 15 residues. J gave up 0 bases and V 3 bases, and 4 bases lay outside the gene matches. The CDR3 nucleotides are TGCAGTGCTAGTGAGGGGACTAGCGACCAAGAGACCCAGTACTTC. It is translated as CSASEGTSDQETQYF.

The chain is built from TRBV7-9 and TRBJ2-1; TRBD2 aligns across 11 bases. The germline gives CDR1 SEHNR, CDR2 FQNEAQ (reference sequence). The V segment lost 5 bases and the J segment 0 bases; nucleotides outside the gene matches: 9. This CDR3 contains 18 residues. The CDR3: CASSRGGTSGSSYNEQFF. The CDR3 DNA reads as TGTGCCAGCAGCCGAGGAGGAACTAGCGGGAGCTCCTACAATGAGCAGTTCTTC.

The chain is built from TRBV9 and TRBJ2-7, with unresolved D. V lost 0 bases and J lost 3, with 13 bases in between. The CDR3 spans 15 residues. Germline V gene data show CDR1 as SGDLS and CDR2 as YYNGEE. The CDR3 reads CASSVGDSPNYEQYF. The DNA for the CDR3 is TGTGCCAGCAGCGTAGGAGATAGCCCCAACTACGAGCAGTACTTC. The variable domain in full, with the rest retrieved from reference TRBV9 and TRBJ2-7, is DSGVTQTPKHLITATGQRVTLRCSPRSGDLSVYWYQQSLDQGLQFLIQYYNGEERAKGNILERFSAQQFPDLHSELNLSSLELGDSALYFCASSVGDSPNYEQYFGPGTRLTVT.

This rearrangement joins TRBV12-3 or TRBV12-4 to TRBJ1-1; D unclear. The CDR3 totals 13 residues. The V end lost 4 bases, the J end lost 6 bases, and 12 bases lay between the germline ends. The CDR3 DNA sequence: TGTGCCAGCAGTTCACACATCTTCTCTGAAGCTTTCTTT. As protein: CASSSHIFSEAFF.

The V and J genes are TRBV18 and TRBJ2-7; TRBD1 agrees at 7 bases. The CDR3 totals 15 residues. Germline V gives CDR1 KGHSH, CDR2 LQKENI. Germline trimming cut 3 bases from V and 6 bases from J; bases unmatched to any gene: 11. The CDR3 region has the DNA TGTGCCAGCTCACCGCAAACAGGGGAATCTGGCGAGCAGTACTTC. This gives the protein CASSPQTGESGEQYF.

This clone occurred once. The chain has TRBV30 and TRBJ2-3; the D gene could be TRBD1 or TRBD2 (6 bases each). The length of the CDR3 is 13 residues. Trimming removed 5 bases from V and 6 bases from J, with 15 bases in between. Germline loops: CDR1 GTSNPN, CDR2 SVGIG (reference sequence). In nucleotides, the CDR3 is TGTGCCTGGGGCGGGGCAGGGGATGATACGCAGTATTTT. It translates to CAWGGAGDDTQYF.

The rearrangement uses TRBV12-3 or TRBV12-4 and TRBJ1-1; unclear D gene. This CDR3 is built from 12 residues. V was pared by 8 bases and J by 10 bases, with 17 bases between. The CDR3 bases are TGTGCCAGCCGTCCCTCGGTCGTCGGAGCTTTCTTT. Translation: CASRPSVVGAFF.

The chain employs TRBV7-2 and TRBJ2-5, with TRBD2 as a possible D gene (5 bases). With 1 base removed from V and 4 bases from J, the gap between germline ends came to 7 bases. Germline loops: CDR1 SGHTA, CDR2 FQGNSA. This CDR3 has 13 amino acids. The CDR3 bases are TGTGCCAGCAGCTTAGGAGGGAGAGAGACCCAGTACTTC. Residues: CASSLGGRETQYF.

V is TRBV19 and J is TRBJ2-7; D gene unclear. V shed 10 bases and J shed 6 bases, with 19 bases lying between them. From germline, CDR1 is LNHDA and CDR2 SQIVND (reference sequence). The CDR3 has 13 amino acids. CDR3 region: CATALTYSSEQYF. CDR3 DNA sequence: TGTGCCACCGCCTTGACTTATTCAAGCGAGCAGTACTTC.

CDR3 in amino acids: CASSLSTANYGYTF. The CDR3 nucleotides are TGTGCCAGCAGTTTATCTACAGCTAACTATGGCTACACCTTC. The chain links TRBV28 to TRBJ1-2; D is unclear. Germline CDR1 reads MDHEN; CDR2 reads SYDVKM. CDR3 length: 14 residues. The V end was cut by 1 base, the J end by 0 bases, with 6 bases between.

This clone showed up just once. The J gene is TRBJ2-6, the V gene TRBV18; 8 bases fit TRBD1. CDR1 and CDR2 from the germline V gene are KGHSH and LQKENI. The V gene end was trimmed by 8 bases and the J gene end by 0 bases; junction bases not matched to a gene: 0. The CDR3 consists of 14 residues. The CDR3 DNA is TGTGCCAGCCAGGGGGCCTCTGGGGCCAACGTCCTGACTTTC. As protein: CASQGASGANVLTF.

The J gene is TRBJ2-4, the V gene TRBV27, with 10 bases lining up with TRBD2. Trimming removed 5 bases from V and 0 bases from J; junction bases left unmatched: 16. This CDR3 is built from 20 residues. Germline V CDR1 and CDR2: MNHEY, SMNVEV (reference sequence). The CDR3 DNA is TGTGCCAGCAGTCCCCTTCGGGCTAGCGGGAGATGGGGAGCCAAAAACATTCAGTACTTC. Protein sequence: CASSPLRASGRWGAKNIQYF.

V and J are TRBV5-6 and TRBJ1-1, with 7 bases identical to TRBD1. The germline CDR1 and CDR2 sequences are SGHDT and YYEEEE. The CDR3 loop spans 11 amino acids. Trimming at V came to 3 bases and at J to 9 bases, leaving 2 bases not matched to a gene. CDR3 bases: TGTGCCAGCAGCTCGGACAGGCAAGCTTTCTTT. Amino acids: CASSSDRQAFF.

This chain uses TRBV14 with TRBJ1-2, with a possible D match to TRBD1 (5 bases). The length of the CDR3 is 13 residues. The germline V and J ends were trimmed by 0 bases and 5 bases, with 7 bases remaining between them. CDR1 is SGHDN, CDR2 FVKESK, per germline. Here the CDR3 reads CASSQDAGYGYTF. The CDR3 nucleotides read TGTGCCAGCAGCCAAGATGCAGGGTATGGCTACACCTTC.